Listed here are 23 T cell receptor beta chains from one sample, sequenced in a study of radiotherapy plus CTLA-4 blockade in lung cancer. Profiling relied on immunoSEQ multiplex PCR, and the TCRdb table lists in-frame clones only, not all of them. The repertoire has more than 75,000 clones, 72% of them found once; the top ten carry over 13%. The sequenced sample was peripheral blood, obtained from a patient treated with radiotherapy plus ipilimumab. These TCRs come from a human donor with non-small cell lung cancer that progressed on radiotherapy plus ipilimumab.

The rearrangement uses TRBV7-2 and TRBJ2-7; 8 nucleotides align to TRBD1. CDR1 is SGHTA and CDR2 is FQGNSA in the germline V gene. Germline trimming cut 5 bases from V and 2 bases from J; bases unmatched to any gene: 8. This CDR3 contains 15 residues. The CDR3 region has the DNA TGTGCCAGCAGCGTTACTCAGGGGGCAGCCTACGAGCAGTACTTC. This gives the protein CASSVTQGAAYEQYF.

The chain recombines TRBV11-3 with TRBJ2-1, with TRBD2 matching over 8 bases. The CDR3 is 20 amino acids. J was trimmed by 1 base and V by 3 bases; bases with no gene match: 17. The germline V gene encodes CDR1 SGHNT and CDR2 YENEEA. The CDR3 sequence is CASSLGSAQAGGSSYNEQFF. In nucleotides, the CDR3 is TGTGCCAGCAGCTTGGGGTCCGCACAGGCGGGAGGAAGTTCCTACAATGAGCAGTTCTTC.

This chain joins TRBV14 and TRBJ2-1; D is unresolved. The V gene's germline CDR1 is SGHDN and CDR2 FVKESK. V was pared by 3 bases and J by 4 bases, with 7 bases between. This CDR3 contains 13 residues. CDR3 in amino acids: CASSHNPYNEQFF. The CDR3, as DNA: TGTGCCAGCAGCCATAATCCTTACAATGAGCAGTTCTTC.

This clone was observed a single time. The chain joins TRBV7-8 to TRBJ2-7; 8 nucleotides align to TRBD2. Germline CDR1 reads SGHVS; CDR2 reads FQNEAQ. This CDR3 region has 15 residues. The trim removed 6 bases at V and 5 bases at J, leaving 12 bases unmatched. The CDR3 sequence: CASRLGGLDSDEQYF. The DNA for the CDR3 is TGTGCCAGCAGACTGGGGGGACTAGACAGTGACGAGCAGTACTTC.

The CDR3 DNA reads TGTGCCACCTGGGGTGTAGGTGAAAAACTGTTTTTT. It codes for CATWGVGEKLFF. This rearrangement joins TRBV15 to TRBJ1-4; D unresolved. This CDR3 is built from 12 residues. The V and J ends lost 8 bases and 7 bases respectively, with 11 bases between them. Germline-derived CDR1 and CDR2 are LNHNV and YYDKDF (reference sequence).

The chain uses TRBV19 and TRBJ1-1; 7 bases agree with TRBD1. The ends lost 1 base at V and 4 bases at J; junction bases unmatched: 6. The germline V gene encodes CDR1 LNHDA and CDR2 SQIVND (reference sequence). The CDR3 contains 15 residues. The CDR3 loop is CASSIALQGSTEAFF. DNA of the CDR3: TGTGCCAGTAGTATAGCACTACAGGGGAGCACTGAAGCTTTCTTT. Full variable domain (rest looked up from reference TRBV19 and TRBJ1-1): DGGITQSPKYLFRKEGQNVTLSCEQNLNHDAMYWYRQDPGQGLRLIYYSQIVNDFQKGDIAEGYSVSREKKESFPLTVTSAQKNPTAFYLCASSIALQGSTEAFFGQGTRLTVV.

The rearrangement uses TRBV7-1 and TRBJ1-6; D unresolved. TRBV7-1 is an ORF, with its function uncertain. Trimming cost V 5 bases and J 3 bases, with 8 bases left between them. This CDR3 comprises 14 residues. The CDR3 coding sequence is TGTGCCAGCAGCCACCGGGACTATAATTCACCCCTCCACTTT. This sequence encodes CASSHRDYNSPLHF.

The J gene is TRBJ2-5, the V gene TRBV11-2; D perhaps matches TRBD1 (5 bases). From germline, CDR1 is SGHAT and CDR2 FQNNGV. This CDR3 is 13 amino acids long. Trimming pared 5 bases from V and 5 bases from J, leaving 12 bases between. This CDR3 reads CASSLAGLETQYF. The DNA for the CDR3 is TGTGCCAGCAGCCTCGCAGGGTTGGAGACCCAGTACTTC.

The chain employs TRBV19 and TRBJ1-6, with TRBD1 identical over 10 bases. The CDR3 has 13 residues. Trimming took 4 bases from V and 11 from J; bases not matched to a gene: 2. In germline, CDR1 is LNHDA, CDR2 SQIVND (reference sequence). CDR3 region: CASSKDRGPPLHF. For the CDR3, the DNA is TGTGCCAGTAGTAAAGACAGGGGGCCACCCCTCCACTTT.

This clone was picked up many times. The chain carries TRBV15 and TRBJ2-3, with 8 bases fitting TRBD1. This CDR3 is built from 14 residues. Germline V gene data show CDR1 as LNHNV and CDR2 as YYDKDF (reference sequence). V shed 5 bases, J shed 4 bases, and the junction held 5 bases outside the gene matches. The CDR3 sequence: CATSLDRDSDTQYF. For the CDR3, the DNA is TGTGCCACCAGCCTGGACAGGGACTCAGATACGCAGTATTTT.

The chain has TRBV7-8 and TRBJ1-4; possible D gene TRBD1, 6 bases. Germline V gene sequence: CDR1 SGHVS, CDR2 FQNEAQ. V lost 2 bases, J lost 5 bases, and 12 bases lay in between. The CDR3 covers 15 residues. CDR3 residues: CASSLLAGDNEKLFF. The CDR3 coding sequence is TGTGCCAGCAGCTTATTAGCAGGGGACAATGAAAAACTGTTTTTT.

The rearrangement joins TRBV6-1 to TRBJ2-7; D gene unclear. The CDR3 runs 11 residues. The V gene's germline CDR1 is MNHNS and CDR2 SASEGT. With 5 bases removed from V and 6 bases from J, the gap between germline ends came to 8 bases. The CDR3 nucleotides read TGTGCCAGCAGTTACATTGGCGAGCAGTACTTC. Amino acid sequence: CASSYIGEQYF.

V gene TRBV13 combines with J gene TRBJ1-5; D is undetermined. V lost 5 bases, J lost 2 bases, and 10 bases lay in between. In germline, CDR1 is PRHDT, CDR2 FYEKMQ (reference sequence). The CDR3 consists of 14 residues. In nucleotides, the CDR3 is TGTGCCAGCAGCATCGGGATACGCAATCAGCCCCAGCATTTT. Amino acids: CASSIGIRNQPQHF.

In its sample, this clone was seen once. The V call is TRBV7-2, the J call TRBJ1-1; no definite D call. The CDR3 has 14 amino acids. Germline CDR1 and CDR2: SGHTA and FQGNSA. Trimming took 5 bases from V and 5 from J, leaving 15 bases between them. CDR3 in DNA: TGTGCCAGCAGCCGCCGGGCATCACCGACTGAAGCTTTCTTT. Its protein product is CASSRRASPTEAFF.

The rearrangement links TRBV5-4 to TRBJ2-1, with D possibly TRBD2 on 7 matching bases. There are 15 residues in the CDR3. Per germline, CDR1 SGHNT and CDR2 YYREEE (reference sequence). V was pared by 0 bases and J by 12 bases, with 19 bases between. Written as DNA, the CDR3 is TGTGCCAGCAGCTTGGCGGTAGCGGGCTTAGGGGGGCAGTTCTTC. As protein: CASSLAVAGLGGQFF.

This chain links TRBV27 with TRBJ1-1, with 8 bases fitting TRBD1. The length of the CDR3 is 14 residues. The V and J ends lost 6 bases and 1 base, in that order; junction bases with no gene match: 4. CDR1 is MNHEY and CDR2 is SMNVEV in the germline V gene (reference sequence). This chain's CDR3 is CASRRQGRNTEAFF. DNA of the CDR3: TGTGCCAGCAGACGACAGGGGCGGAACACTGAAGCTTTCTTT.

The chain combines TRBV2 with TRBJ1-3, with D possibly matching TRBD1 (6 bases). Trimming cost V 4 bases and J 0 bases, with 13 bases left between them. Germline V CDR1 and CDR2: SNHLY, FYNNEI. CDR3 length: 16 residues. CDR3 DNA sequence: TGTGCCAGCAGTGGTGGGGGGCTCCTCTCTGGAAACACCATATATTTT. It is translated as CASSGGGLLSGNTIYF.

The CDR3, as DNA: TGCGCCAGCAGCCAATCGACTAGCCTGTACAATGAGCAGTTCTTC. Translating gives CASSQSTSLYNEQFF. The V gene is TRBV4-1, the J gene TRBJ2-1, with TRBD2 matching 7 bases. V shed 2 bases and J 4 bases; nucleotides not matched to a gene: 5. This CDR3 comprises 15 residues. CDR1 is MGHRA, CDR2 YSYEKL, per germline.

As to this clone: This CDR3 is also generated by other DNA sequences in the sample. The genes are TRBV7-8 and TRBJ2-5, with a possible D match to TRBD1 (6 bases). The V end was cut by 1 base, the J end by 5 bases, with 8 bases between. CDR3 length: 13 residues. Germline lookup yields CDR1 SGHVS and CDR2 FQNEAQ. CDR3 residues: CASSLGQGETQYF. The CDR3 DNA reads as TGTGCCAGCAGCTTAGGCCAGGGGGAGACCCAGTACTTC.

Many counts were recorded for this clone. CDR3 bases: TGTGCCAGCAGTCCCCTGCGTGGCTACACCTTC. Its protein is CASSPLRGYTF. The chain links TRBV6-6 to TRBJ1-2; no reliable D call. The CDR3 spans 11 residues. The germline V gene has CDR1 MNHNY and CDR2 SVGAGI (reference sequence). Trimming took off 5 bases at V and 7 bases at J, with 8 bases between the two ends.

This clone has a handful of counts. The rearrangement joins TRBV11-2 to TRBJ2-7, with D maybe TRBD2 (5 bases). CDR1 and CDR2 from the germline V gene are SGHAT and FQNNGV. The CDR3 totals 13 residues. Trimming stripped 0 bases from V and 5 bases from J, with 8 bases between. The CDR3 bases are TGTGCCAGCAGCTTAGATATGAGGGACGAGCAGTACTTC. Its translation is CASSLDMRDEQYF.

The J gene is TRBJ2-7, the V gene TRBV28; D is unclear. The germline V and J ends were trimmed by 3 bases and 2 bases, with 14 bases remaining between them. Germline CDR1 MDHEN, CDR2 SYDVKM. CDR3 length: 15 residues. CDR3 coding DNA: TGTGCCAGCAGTTTGTCAGCACCTGGGGCCTACGAGCAGTACTTC. Its translation: CASSLSAPGAYEQYF.

The rearrangement uses TRBV4-1 and TRBJ2-2, with a tentative D call TRBD1 (6 bases). Trimming shortened V by 10 bases and J by 2 bases, and 17 bases separated the two germline ends. The germline gives CDR1 MGHRA, CDR2 YSYEKL. The CDR3 consists of 15 residues. CDR3 region: CATRLQGDNTGELFF. In DNA form, the CDR3 reads TGCGCCACCAGATTACAGGGAGATAACACCGGGGAGCTGTTTTTT.